This paragraph covers one T cell receptor beta chain sequence. The source of the sample is a study of T cell changes during pregnancy in multiple sclerosis. The CDR3 runs to 15 residues. V shed 6 bases and J shed 4 bases, with 19 bases lying between them. Germline loops: CDR1 LNHDA, CDR2 SQIVND (reference sequence). The table came from immunoSEQ multiplex PCR; TCRdb's copy has only in-frame clones and leaves some out. The profile shows about 41,000 clones, about 89% of them singletons. The chain joins TRBV19 to TRBJ2-7; D is possibly TRBD2 (6 bases). The clonotype comes from a female donor with multiple sclerosis, enrolled in a pregnancy study. The sequences come from CD4+ T cells from peripheral blood mononuclear cells, collected in the first trimester of pregnancy. The DNA for the CDR3 is TGTGCCAGTAGGTCTCGCACCCGGGGGATATACGAGCAGTACTTC. Amino acid sequence: CASRSRTRGIYEQYF.